The 8 T cell receptor beta chains given below trace back to one sample, sequenced in a study of OX40 agonist ivuxolimab in advanced cancers. The method was immunoSEQ multiplex PCR; TCRdb's version includes in-frame clones alone and lacks a portion of them. The sample has about 100,000 clones, more than 95% seen once; the top ten hold around 2%. Material: CD4+ or CD8+ T cells sorted from blood, obtained in a trial of the OX40 agonist ivuxolimab. Receptors originate from an adult with an advanced solid tumor such as melanoma, head and neck, liver or kidney cancer.

The rearrangement joins TRBV7-9 to TRBJ1-1; D gene uncertain. CDR3 length equals 12 residues. Trimming left V 5 bases short and J 13 bases short, with 17 bases between. Germline V gives CDR1 SEHNR, CDR2 FQNEAQ (reference sequence). CDR3 sequence (DNA): TGTGCCAGCAGCGGGATCGCGCCAGAGGGTTTCTTT. Encoded protein: CASSGIAPEGFF. Full variable domain (remainder filled in from reference TRBV7-9 and TRBJ1-1): DTGVSQNPRHKITKRGQNVTFRCDPISEHNRLYWYRQTLGQGPEFLTYFQNEAQLEKSRLLSDRFSAERPKGSFSTLEIQRTEQGDSAMYLCASSGIAPEGFFGQGTRLTVV.

This clone has just one count. The chain links TRBV7-9 to TRBJ2-2; D gene unclear. CDR1 and CDR2 from the germline V gene are SEHNR and FQNEAQ (reference sequence). The CDR3 consists of 13 residues. Trimming took off 3 bases at V and 2 bases at J, with 4 bases between the two ends. CDR3: CASSLINTGELFF. CDR3 DNA sequence: TGTGCCAGCAGCTTGATAAACACCGGGGAGCTGTTTTTT.

This clone came up once. The rearrangement uses TRBV5-6 and TRBJ2-2; no reliable D call. V lost 0 bases and J 0 bases, leaving 0 bases between the germline ends. Germline CDR1 SGHDT, CDR2 YYEEEE. This CDR3 has 13 amino acids. This chain's CDR3 is CASSLANTGELFF. For the CDR3, the DNA is TGTGCCAGCAGCTTGGCGAACACCGGGGAGCTGTTTTTT.

The rearrangement links TRBV4-3 to TRBJ1-1; D ambiguous. Germline lookup yields CDR1 LGHNA and CDR2 YSLEER. The length of the CDR3 is 14 residues. Trimming pared 2 bases from V and 7 bases from J, leaving 14 bases between. CDR3 nucleotides: TGCGCCAGCAGCCAACTCCTCGGGTCGCGTGAAGCTTTCTTT. Protein sequence: CASSQLLGSREAFF.

The chain carries TRBV27 and TRBJ2-5; 12 bases fit TRBD2. The length of the CDR3 is 18 residues. Germline V gene data show CDR1 as MNHEY and CDR2 as SMNVEV (reference sequence). The V segment lost 4 bases and the J segment 5 bases; nucleotides outside the gene matches: 14. The CDR3, as DNA: TGTGCCAGCAGTTCATATGTGGCTAGCGGGAGGGCCTGGGAGACCCAGTACTTC. Its translation is CASSSYVASGRAWETQYF.

This chain connects TRBV28 to TRBJ2-1; D call uncertain. With 7 bases removed from V and 3 bases from J, the gap between germline ends came to 13 bases. CDR1 MDHEN and CDR2 SYDVKM come from the germline V gene. The length of the CDR3 is 14 residues. The CDR3 DNA is TGTGCCAGCAACCCGACTGACTTCTACAATGAGCAGTTCTTC. Translated, it gives CASNPTDFYNEQFF. The full variable domain, its missing parts supplied by reference TRBV28 and TRBJ2-1, is DVKVTQSSRYLVKRTGEKVFLECVQDMDHENMFWYRQDPGLGLRLIYFSYDVKMKEKGDIPEGYSVSREKKERFSLILESASTNQTSMYLCASNPTDFYNEQFFGPGTRLTVL.

The chain has TRBV6-1 and TRBJ2-2, with 9 bases lining up with TRBD1. Germline values: CDR1 MNHNS, CDR2 SASEGT. The junction had 6 bases not matched to a gene; V was cut back by 10 bases and J by 6 bases. The CDR3 is made up of 13 amino acids. Written as DNA, the CDR3 is TGTGCCACTCCGGGACAGGGTCCCGGGGAGCTGTTTTTT. Its protein is CATPGQGPGELFF.

V gene TRBV11-2 combines with J gene TRBJ1-4; possible D gene TRBD1, 6 bases. The ends were cut back, 5 bases at V and 3 bases at J, with 13 bases in the middle. This CDR3 is 15 amino acids long. Per germline, CDR1 SGHAT and CDR2 FQNNGV. The CDR3 spells CASSRGQHSNEKLFF. The CDR3 DNA follows: TGTGCCAGCAGCCGAGGACAGCATTCTAATGAAAAACTGTTTTTT.